The 8 T cell receptor beta chains given below trace back to one sample, sequenced in a study of T-cell memory formation after mild COVID-19. In TCRdb, the 5' RACE reads were re-called with MiXCR into one record per CDR3 protein. The table shows around 400,000 distinct CDR3 sequences, with roughly 26% occurring only once. The specimen sequenced was PBMCs or a T cell subset sorted from them (not recorded which). The receptors come from an adult woman who had mild COVID-19 (a few samples of this study predate the infection). Cell type and time point are not known.

The J gene is TRBJ2-5, the V gene TRBV7-3; 7 bases are a match to TRBD2. This CDR3 spans 16 amino acids. V gave up 4 bases and J gave up 3 bases; unmatched junction bases: 11. The germline V gene has CDR1 SGHTA and CDR2 FQGTGA. CDR3 sequence reads: CASSSGPGGPKETQYF. In nucleotides, the CDR3 is TGTGCCAGCAGCTCGGGACCGGGGGGTCCGAAAGAGACCCAGTACTTC. The variable domain in full, with the rest retrieved from reference TRBV7-3 and TRBJ2-5, is GAGVSQTPSNKVTEKGKYVELRCDPISGHTALYWYRQSLGQGPEFLIYFQGTGAADDSGLPNDRFFAVRPEGSVSTLKIQRTERGDSAVYLCASSSGPGGPKETQYFGPGTRLLVL.

The chain links TRBV2 to TRBJ1-2; D is unclear. The V gene's germline CDR1 is SNHLY and CDR2 FYNNEI. CDR3 length equals 15 residues. V was trimmed by 8 bases and J by 7 bases, leaving 23 bases between them. CDR3 loop: CASHPSGGAETGYTF. For the CDR3, the DNA is TGTGCCAGCCACCCTTCGGGCGGTGCGGAGACTGGCTACACCTTC.

The chain has TRBV6-1 and TRBJ2-7, with 9 bases lining up with TRBD1. Germline values: CDR1 MNHNS, CDR2 SASEGT. This CDR3 comprises 11 residues. V was pared by 10 bases and J by 5 bases, with 3 bases of the junction left unmatched. CDR3 sequence (DNA): TGTGCCACCGGGACAGGGAACGAGCAGTACTTC. It yields the protein CATGTGNEQYF.

V is TRBV27 and J is TRBJ2-1, with TRBD1 as a possible D gene (5 bases). CDR1 is MNHEY and CDR2 is SMNVEV in the germline V gene (reference sequence). This CDR3 is 15 amino acids long. The V end lost 5 bases, the J end lost 7 bases, and 18 bases lay between the germline ends. CDR3 sequence reads: CASSPGPGYSNEQFF. The CDR3 region has the DNA TGTGCCAGCAGTCCCGGCCCAGGGTACTCAAATGAGCAGTTCTTC.

This chain uses TRBV5-6 with TRBJ2-7; no clear D. This CDR3 is 13 amino acids long. V lost 4 bases and J 4 bases, leaving 12 bases between the germline ends. The germline V gene has CDR1 SGHDT and CDR2 YYEEEE. The CDR3, as DNA: TGTGCCAGCAGCCTCCCTTTAGGGTACGAGCAGTACTTC. Translation: CASSLPLGYEQYF.

The table lists this clonotype with a few counts. V and J are TRBV9 and TRBJ2-1; the match to TRBD2 covers 13 bases. V shed 0 bases, J shed 6 bases, and the junction held 6 bases outside the gene matches. The germline V gene has CDR1 SGDLS and CDR2 YYNGEE. The CDR3 is 17 residues long. This CDR3 is CASSVDSGLAGSNEQFF. CDR3 coding DNA: TGTGCCAGCAGCGTAGATTCGGGACTAGCGGGAAGCAATGAGCAGTTCTTC. Using reference TRBV9 and TRBJ2-1 for the parts outside the CDR3, the full variable domain is DSGVTQTPKHLITATGQRVTLRCSPRSGDLSVYWYQQSLDQGLQFLIQYYNGEERAKGNILERFSAQQFPDLHSELNLSSLELGDSALYFCASSVDSGLAGSNEQFFGPGTRLTVL.

The chain uses TRBV2 and TRBJ2-2; D possibly uses TRBD1 or TRBD2 (6 bases each). CDR3 length: 13 residues. V was cut by 8 bases and J by 5 bases, with 12 bases left in between. Germline V gene sequence: CDR1 SNHLY, CDR2 FYNNEI. The CDR3 region is CASRWRGTGELFF. For the CDR3, the DNA is TGTGCCAGCCGTTGGAGGGGGACCGGGGAGCTGTTTTTT.

In its sample, this clonotype was seen many times. The gene calls are TRBV6-6 and TRBJ2-7; tentative D call: TRBD2 (6 bases). Per the germline V gene, CDR1 is MNHNY and CDR2 is SVGAGI (reference sequence). The CDR3 length is 16 residues. Between the trimmed V and J ends, which lost 0 bases and 2 bases, there was a span of 14 bases. The chain's CDR3 is CASSYSIVGGAYEQYF. The CDR3 bases are TGTGCCAGCAGTTACTCGATTGTTGGCGGGGCCTACGAGCAGTACTTC.